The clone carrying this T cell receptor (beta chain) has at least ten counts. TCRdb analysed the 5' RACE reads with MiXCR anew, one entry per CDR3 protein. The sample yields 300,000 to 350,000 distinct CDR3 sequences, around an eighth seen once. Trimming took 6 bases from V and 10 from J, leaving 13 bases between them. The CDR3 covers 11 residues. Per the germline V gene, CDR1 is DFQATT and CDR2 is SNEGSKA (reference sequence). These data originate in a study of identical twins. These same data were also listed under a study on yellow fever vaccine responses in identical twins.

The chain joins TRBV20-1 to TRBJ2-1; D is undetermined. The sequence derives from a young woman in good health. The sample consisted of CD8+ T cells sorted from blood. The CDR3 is CSAPWAPEQFF. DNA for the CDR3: TGCAGTGCCCCCTGGGCTCCAGAGCAGTTCTTC.